This T cell receptor beta chain was captured in a study of T cells in narcolepsy. Overall study results and limits: Autoreactive clonotypes reportedly recurred in blood of same and different patients, not controls. In some patient and control memory CD4+ samples, autoreactive clones were absent. Same-patient CSF and blood CD4+ T cell clonotypes included HCRT-specific and TRIB2-specific autoreactive ones.

This clone was observed once. Its antigen remains unknown. Other nucleotide sequences from this sample produce the same CDR3. Produced via immunoSEQ multiplex PCR; TCRdb's table is partial and in-frame only. This table holds about 40,000 clones, approximately 90% found once. This CDR3 has 14 residues. The V and J ends lost 1 base and 5 bases respectively, with 12 bases between them. The germline V gene encodes CDR1 SGHDT and CDR2 YYEEEE. The V and J genes are TRBV5-6 and TRBJ2-5, with D maybe TRBD2 (6 bases). Sequenced: CD45RA- memory CD4+ T cells from PBMCs. The receptor's source is a human donor with narcolepsy. The DNA of the CDR3 is TGTGCCAGCAGCTTGCGAGCAGGGAGGGAGACCCAGTACTTC. Its translation is CASSLRAGRETQYF.